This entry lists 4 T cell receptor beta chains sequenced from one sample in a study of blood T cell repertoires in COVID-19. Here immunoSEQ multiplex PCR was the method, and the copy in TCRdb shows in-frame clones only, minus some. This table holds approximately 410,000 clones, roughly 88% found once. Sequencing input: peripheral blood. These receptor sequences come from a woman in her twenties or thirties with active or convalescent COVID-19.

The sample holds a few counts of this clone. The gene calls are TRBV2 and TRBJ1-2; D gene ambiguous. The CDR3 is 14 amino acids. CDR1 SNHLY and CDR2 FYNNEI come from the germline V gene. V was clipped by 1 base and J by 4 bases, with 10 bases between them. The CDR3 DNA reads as TGTGCCAGCAGTGAAGACAGAGATTCCTATGGCTACACCTTC. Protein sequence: CASSEDRDSYGYTF. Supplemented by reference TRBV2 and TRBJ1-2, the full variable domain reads EPEVTQTPSHQVTQMGQEVILRCVPISNHLYFYWYRQILGQKVEFLVSFYNNEISEKSEIFDDQFSVERPDGSNFTLKIRSTKLEDSAMYFCASSEDRDSYGYTFGSGTRLTVV.

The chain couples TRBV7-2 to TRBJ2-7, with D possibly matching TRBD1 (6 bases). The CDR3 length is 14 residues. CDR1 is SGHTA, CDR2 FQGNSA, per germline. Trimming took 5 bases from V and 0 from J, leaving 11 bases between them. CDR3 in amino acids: CASSQTGISYEQYF. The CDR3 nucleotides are TGTGCCAGCAGCCAGACAGGAATCTCCTACGAGCAGTACTTC.

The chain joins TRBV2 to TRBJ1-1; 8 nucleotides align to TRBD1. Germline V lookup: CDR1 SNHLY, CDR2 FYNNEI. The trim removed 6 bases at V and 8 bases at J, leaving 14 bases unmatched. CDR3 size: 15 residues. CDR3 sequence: CASSPPGQVGGEAFF. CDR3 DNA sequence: TGTGCCAGCAGCCCACCGGGACAGGTTGGAGGGGAAGCTTTCTTT.

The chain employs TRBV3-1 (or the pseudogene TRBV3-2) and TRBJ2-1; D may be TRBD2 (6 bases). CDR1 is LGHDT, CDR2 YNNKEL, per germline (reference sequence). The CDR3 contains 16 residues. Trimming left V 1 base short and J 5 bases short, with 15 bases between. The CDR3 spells CASSQAPIAANNEQFF. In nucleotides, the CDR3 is TGTGCCAGCAGCCAAGCCCCCATAGCGGCCAACAATGAGCAGTTCTTC.